Listed below are T cell receptor beta chains from one sample, sequenced in a study of technical replicates of blood from a handful of donors. Assay: immunoSEQ multiplex PCR; the TCRdb copy retains only in-frame clones and omits some. The sample shows just over 95,000 clones, about 95% of them seen only once. Sequenced sample: T cells isolated from PBMCs. These receptor sequences come from a human donor in good health. Each CDR3 is given with its conserved first and last residue. A D gene is named only where the DNA matches it firmly. Size is stated for part of the rows, as once, few or many counts, or as a class when the clone is expanded.

v_gene: TRBV7-3; abundance: .; j_gene: TRBJ2-7; d_gene: .; CDR3aa: CASSYLGAEGAYEQYF; CDR3nt: TGTGCCAGCAGTTACCTGGGGGCCGAAGGGGCCTACGAGCAGTACTTC
v_gene: TRBV13; abundance: .; j_gene: TRBJ1-1; d_gene: .; CDR3aa: CASSLEGVNTEAFF; CDR3nt: TGTGCCAGCAGCTTAGAGGGGGTGAACACTGAAGCTTTCTTT
v_gene: TRBV5-8; abundance: .; j_gene: TRBJ1-4; d_gene: .; CDR3aa: CASSLRTATNEKLFF; CDR3nt: TGTGCCAGCAGCTTACGTACAGCAACTAATGAAAAACTGTTTTTT
v_gene: TRBV29-1; abundance: .; j_gene: TRBJ2-7; d_gene: TRBD1; CDR3aa: CSVEDGQGDYEQYF; CDR3nt: TGCAGCGTTGAAGATGGACAGGGGGATTACGAGCAGTACTTC
v_gene: TRBV14; abundance: once; j_gene: TRBJ2-7; d_gene: TRBD2; CDR3aa: CASSLLAGDGKTYEQYF; CDR3nt: TGTGCCAGCAGTCTTCTAGCGGGAGATGGTAAGACCTACGAGCAGTACTTC
v_gene: TRBV7-3; abundance: few; j_gene: TRBJ2-2; d_gene: TRBD1; CDR3aa: CASSSGQGSAGELFF; CDR3nt: TGTGCCAGCAGCTCGGGACAGGGGTCGGCCGGGGAGCTGTTTTTT
v_gene: TRBV7-2; abundance: .; j_gene: TRBJ2-1; d_gene: .; CDR3aa: CASSSRLGSYNEQFF; CDR3nt: TGTGCCAGCAGCTCCCGACTAGGATCCTACAATGAGCAGTTCTTC
v_gene: TRBV4-1; abundance: .; j_gene: TRBJ2-7; d_gene: TRBD2; CDR3aa: CASSPLTSGLTYEQYF; CDR3nt: TGCGCCAGCAGCCCCCTGACTAGCGGCCTTACCTACGAGCAGTACTTC
v_gene: TRBV9; abundance: .; j_gene: TRBJ1-2; d_gene: TRBD1; CDR3aa: CASRRTGGYTF; CDR3nt: TGTGCCAGCAGGAGGACAGGGGGCTACACCTTC
v_gene: TRBV6-1; abundance: .; j_gene: TRBJ2-1; d_gene: TRBD2; CDR3aa: CASSEVIAGGWSGDNEQFF; CDR3nt: TGTGCCAGCAGTGAAGTAATAGCGGGAGGTTGGAGTGGTGACAATGAGCAGTTCTTC
v_gene: TRBV18; abundance: .; j_gene: TRBJ2-1; d_gene: TRBD2; CDR3aa: CASSPQRGSYNEQFF; CDR3nt: TGTGCCAGCTCACCGCAGCGGGGTTCCTACAATGAGCAGTTCTTC
v_gene: TRBV28; abundance: once; j_gene: TRBJ1-4; d_gene: .; CDR3aa: CASSLRSGSLSEKLFF; CDR3nt: TGTGCCAGCAGCCTGCGTAGTGGGAGCCTTTCTGAAAAACTGTTTTTT
v_gene: TRBV29-1; abundance: .; j_gene: TRBJ2-6; d_gene: TRBD2; CDR3aa: CSVGGMTSGKRAGANVLTF; CDR3nt: TGCAGCGTTGGGGGGATGACTAGCGGGAAAAGGGCTGGGGCCAACGTCCTGACTTTC
v_gene: TRBV6-1; abundance: .; j_gene: TRBJ2-7; d_gene: .; CDR3aa: CASSENGALSSYEQYF; CDR3nt: TGTGCCAGCAGTGAAAATGGGGCCTTGAGCTCCTACGAGCAGTACTTC
v_gene: TRBV6-5; abundance: .; j_gene: TRBJ2-1; d_gene: TRBD2; CDR3aa: CASRETSGRAKQFF; CDR3nt: TGTGCCAGCAGGGAGACTAGCGGGAGGGCCAAGCAGTTCTTC
v_gene: TRBV19; abundance: medium-sized; j_gene: TRBJ1-5; d_gene: .; CDR3aa: CASSRGPNQPQHF; CDR3nt: TGTGCCAGTAGTCGAGGTCCCAATCAGCCCCAGCATTTT
v_gene: TRBV21-1; abundance: .; j_gene: TRBJ2-1; d_gene: .; CDR3aa: CASINPKLNNEQFF; CDR3nt: TGTGCCAGCATCAACCCTAAACTGAACAATGAGCAGTTCTTC
v_gene: TRBV7-2; abundance: .; j_gene: TRBJ2-2; d_gene: .; CDR3aa: CASSLTGFNTGELFF; CDR3nt: TGTGCCAGCAGCTTAACGGGTTTTAACACCGGGGAGCTGTTTTTT
v_gene: TRBV6-5; abundance: .; j_gene: TRBJ1-2; d_gene: .; CDR3aa: CASSQGTYGYTF; CDR3nt: TGTGCCAGCAGCCAGGGCACCTATGGCTACACCTTC
v_gene: TRBV5-1; abundance: .; j_gene: TRBJ1-2; d_gene: TRBD1; CDR3aa: CASSLGAAGGVGGGYTF; CDR3nt: TGCGCCAGCAGCTTGGGCGCGGCAGGGGGCGTTGGAGGAGGCTACACCTTC
v_gene: TRBV6-6; abundance: .; j_gene: TRBJ2-1; d_gene: .; CDR3aa: CASSSRPYNEQFF; CDR3nt: TGTGCCAGCAGCTCCCGTCCCTACAATGAGCAGTTCTTC
v_gene: TRBV11-3; abundance: .; j_gene: TRBJ2-3; d_gene: TRBD2; CDR3aa: CASSLRGGSTDTQYF; CDR3nt: TGTGCCAGCAGCTTACGGGGGGGAAGCACAGATACGCAGTATTTT
v_gene: TRBV29-1; abundance: .; j_gene: TRBJ1-3; d_gene: .; CDR3aa: CSFFSSGNTIYF; CDR3nt: TGCAGCTTCTTTAGCTCTGGAAACACCATATATTTT
v_gene: TRBV7-3; abundance: .; j_gene: TRBJ1-1; d_gene: .; CDR3aa: CASSPNGWINGAEAFF; CDR3nt: TGTGCCAGCAGCCCGAATGGGTGGATAAACGGGGCTGAAGCTTTCTTT
v_gene: TRBV6-5; abundance: .; j_gene: TRBJ1-6; d_gene: TRBD1; CDR3aa: CASRQQGIDNSPLHF; CDR3nt: TGTGCCAGCAGACAACAGGGGATAGATAATTCACCCCTCCACTTT
v_gene: TRBV6-1; abundance: .; j_gene: TRBJ2-1; d_gene: TRBD2; CDR3aa: CASSGTSAPTIGNEQFF; CDR3nt: TGTGCCAGCAGTGGAACTAGCGCACCTACAATAGGAAATGAGCAGTTCTTC
v_gene: TRBV9; abundance: .; j_gene: TRBJ2-3; d_gene: TRBD2; CDR3aa: CASSDPGGSPTDTQYF; CDR3nt: TGTGCCAGCAGTGATCCCGGCGGGAGCCCCACAGATACGCAGTATTTT
v_gene: TRBV28; abundance: .; j_gene: TRBJ1-2; d_gene: TRBD1; CDR3aa: CASSLGHGQGETYGYTF; CDR3nt: TGTGCCAGCAGTTTAGGGCATGGACAGGGGGAAACCTATGGCTACACCTTC
v_gene: TRBV13; abundance: .; j_gene: TRBJ2-1; d_gene: TRBD2; CDR3aa: CASSQGLAGEQFF; CDR3nt: TGTGCCAGCAGCCAGGGACTAGCGGGTGAGCAGTTCTTC
v_gene: TRBV27; abundance: .; j_gene: TRBJ1-5; d_gene: TRBD1; CDR3aa: CASSFWGTGKLVQPQHF; CDR3nt: TGTGCCAGCAGTTTCTGGGGGACAGGGAAATTGGTGCAGCCCCAGCATTTT
v_gene: TRBV5-6; abundance: .; j_gene: TRBJ2-2; d_gene: TRBD1; CDR3aa: CASSKTGGILGELFF; CDR3nt: TGTGCCAGCAGCAAGACAGGGGGCATTCTCGGGGAGCTGTTTTTT
v_gene: TRBV6-1; abundance: .; j_gene: TRBJ2-5; d_gene: TRBD2; CDR3aa: CASSEVLGLAGEETQYF; CDR3nt: TGTGCCAGCAGTGAGGTATTGGGACTAGCGGGAGAAGAGACCCAGTACTTC
v_gene: TRBV5-6; abundance: .; j_gene: TRBJ2-1; d_gene: TRBD2; CDR3aa: CASSRLAGGHNEQFF; CDR3nt: TGTGCCAGCAGCCGACTAGCGGGAGGCCACAATGAGCAGTTCTTC
v_gene: TRBV5-4; abundance: .; j_gene: TRBJ2-3; d_gene: TRBD2; CDR3aa: CASTSSAGTSAADTQYF; CDR3nt: TGTGCCAGCACATCGTCGGCCGGGACTAGCGCTGCAGATACGCAGTATTTT
v_gene: TRBV5-4; abundance: few; j_gene: TRBJ2-7; d_gene: TRBD2; CDR3aa: CASSLLTSAFYEQYF; CDR3nt: TGTGCCAGCAGCTTGCTGACTAGCGCTTTCTACGAGCAGTACTTC
v_gene: TRBV28; abundance: .; j_gene: TRBJ2-7; d_gene: TRBD1; CDR3aa: CASRQGTGGIDEQYF; CDR3nt: TGTGCCAGCAGGCAAGGGACAGGGGGTATCGACGAGCAGTACTTC
v_gene: TRBV11-3; abundance: .; j_gene: TRBJ2-1; d_gene: .; CDR3aa: CASSQDSFDEQFF; CDR3nt: TGTGCCAGCAGCCAAGACTCCTTTGATGAGCAGTTCTTC
v_gene: TRBV7-3; abundance: .; j_gene: TRBJ2-1; d_gene: TRBD2; CDR3aa: CASSSIDFLLAGVSDEQFF; CDR3nt: TGTGCCAGCAGCTCTATAGATTTTTTACTAGCGGGAGTTTCCGATGAGCAGTTCTTC
v_gene: TRBV4-1; abundance: .; j_gene: TRBJ2-7; d_gene: TRBD2; CDR3aa: CASSLRTSGSYEQYF; CDR3nt: TGCGCCAGCAGCCTAAGGACTAGCGGGAGCTACGAGCAGTACTTC
v_gene: TRBV28; abundance: once; j_gene: TRBJ2-1; d_gene: TRBD2; CDR3aa: CASSLVVSGLDENEQFF; CDR3nt: TGTGCCAGCAGTTTAGTGGTCTCGGGACTAGACGAAAATGAGCAGTTCTTC
v_gene: TRBV7-9; abundance: .; j_gene: TRBJ2-7; d_gene: .; CDR3aa: CASSHPTRGSQEQYF; CDR3nt: TGTGCCAGCAGCCACCCCACGCGGGGAAGTCAAGAGCAGTACTTC
v_gene: TRBV2; abundance: .; j_gene: TRBJ1-4; d_gene: TRBD1; CDR3aa: CAGHRDREKLFF; CDR3nt: TGTGCCGGACACCGGGACAGGGAAAAACTGTTTTTT
v_gene: TRBV4-3; abundance: once; j_gene: TRBJ2-3; d_gene: TRBD1; CDR3aa: CASSQDRGGSDTQYF; CDR3nt: TGCGCCAGCAGCCAAGATAGAGGGGGCTCAGATACGCAGTATTTT
v_gene: TRBV28; abundance: .; j_gene: TRBJ2-7; d_gene: TRBD2; CDR3aa: CASSFPSGTPHEQYF; CDR3nt: TGTGCCAGCAGTTTTCCTAGCGGGACCCCCCACGAGCAGTACTTC
v_gene: TRBV5-1; abundance: few; j_gene: TRBJ1-1; d_gene: .; CDR3aa: CASSLVGELEAFF; CDR3nt: TGCGCCAGCAGCTTGGTTGGGGAGCTTGAAGCTTTCTTT